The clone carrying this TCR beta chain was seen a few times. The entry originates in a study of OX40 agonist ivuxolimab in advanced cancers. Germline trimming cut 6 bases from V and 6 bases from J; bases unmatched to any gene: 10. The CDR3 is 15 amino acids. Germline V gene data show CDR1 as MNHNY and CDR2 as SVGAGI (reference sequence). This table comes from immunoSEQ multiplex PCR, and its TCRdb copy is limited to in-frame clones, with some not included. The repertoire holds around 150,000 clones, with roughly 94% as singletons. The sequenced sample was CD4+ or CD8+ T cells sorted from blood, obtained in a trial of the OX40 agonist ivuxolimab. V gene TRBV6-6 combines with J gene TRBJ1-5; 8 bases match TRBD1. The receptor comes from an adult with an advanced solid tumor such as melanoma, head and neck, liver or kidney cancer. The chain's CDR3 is CASRRGQGGIQPQHF. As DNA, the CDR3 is TGTGCCAGCAGGCGCGGACAGGGAGGGATTCAGCCCCAGCATTTT.